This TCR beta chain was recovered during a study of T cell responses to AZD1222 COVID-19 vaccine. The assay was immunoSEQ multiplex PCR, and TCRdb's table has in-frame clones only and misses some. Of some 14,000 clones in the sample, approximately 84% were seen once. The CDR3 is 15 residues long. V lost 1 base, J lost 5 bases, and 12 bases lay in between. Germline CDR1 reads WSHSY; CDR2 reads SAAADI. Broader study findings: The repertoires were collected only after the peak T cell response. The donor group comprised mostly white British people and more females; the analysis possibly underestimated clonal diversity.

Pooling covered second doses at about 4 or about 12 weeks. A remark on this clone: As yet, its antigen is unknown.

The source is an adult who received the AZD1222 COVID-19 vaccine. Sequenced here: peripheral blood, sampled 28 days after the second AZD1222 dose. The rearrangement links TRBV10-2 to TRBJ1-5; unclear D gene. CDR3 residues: CASSEFLGKDQPQHF. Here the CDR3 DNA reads TGCGCCAGCAGTGAGTTTTTGGGGAAGGATCAGCCCCAGCATTTT.